A single T cell receptor (beta chain) is shown here with its context. As yet, its antigen is unknown. Sequenced by immunoSEQ multiplex PCR; TCRdb stores in-frame clones only, minus some. This table has tens of thousands of clones, 86% appearing once. The data originate from a study of T cell responses to AZD1222 COVID-19 vaccine. Study-level findings and limits: Repertoires were sampled only after the peak T cell response. Clonal diversity was possibly underestimated; the donors were predominantly white British and more often female. Baseline antibody screening turned up just a handful of seropositive AZD1222 recipients. An increase in Spike-specific TCR breadth and depth was observed after two AZD1222 doses.

The TCR comes from an adult in good health. Sequencing used peripheral blood, obtained on day 0 of AZD1222 vaccination.

As DNA, the CDR3 is TGTGCCAGCAGTTCCCGTAGGAGGGGACTAGCCAAAAACATTCAGTACTTC. It codes for CASSSRRRGLAKNIQYF. The chain joins TRBV28 to TRBJ2-4; a weak D match, TRBD2 (6 bases). This CDR3 contains 17 residues. Germline V gives CDR1 MDHEN, CDR2 SYDVKM. V lost 4 bases and J 0 bases, leaving 16 bases between the germline ends.